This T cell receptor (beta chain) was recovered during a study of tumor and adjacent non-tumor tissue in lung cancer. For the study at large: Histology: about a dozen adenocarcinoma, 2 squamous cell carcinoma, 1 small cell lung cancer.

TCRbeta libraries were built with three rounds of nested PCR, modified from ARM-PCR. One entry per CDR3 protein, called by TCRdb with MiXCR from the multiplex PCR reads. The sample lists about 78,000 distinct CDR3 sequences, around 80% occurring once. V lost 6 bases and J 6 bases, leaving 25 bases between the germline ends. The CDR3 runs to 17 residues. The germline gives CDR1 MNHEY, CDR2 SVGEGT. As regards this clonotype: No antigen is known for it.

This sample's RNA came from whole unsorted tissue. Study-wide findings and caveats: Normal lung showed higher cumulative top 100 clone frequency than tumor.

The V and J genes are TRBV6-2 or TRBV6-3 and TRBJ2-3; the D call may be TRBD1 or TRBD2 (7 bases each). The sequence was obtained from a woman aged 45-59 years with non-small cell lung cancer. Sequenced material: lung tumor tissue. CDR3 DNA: TGTGCCAGCAGCTACCCCAGGGGGGGGGCGGTGGTTGATACGCAGTATTTT. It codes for CASSYPRGGAVVDTQYF.